The T cell receptor beta chain described here comes from a study of blood T cell repertoires in COVID-19. Study-wide background: The analysed material was cDNA or gDNA that came from T cells, B-cell-depleted T cells, or PBMCs.

This table comes from immunoSEQ multiplex PCR, and its TCRdb copy is limited to in-frame clones, with some not included. Among over 200,000 clones, less than 85% were seen once, and the ten largest hold about 2%. A single count supports this clone. Germline CDR1 is SGHRS and CDR2 is YFSETQ. V gave up 6 bases and J gave up 1 base, with 14 bases separating them. The CDR3 runs 16 residues. Sequencing was carried out using PBMCs or T cells enriched from blood (not recorded which). The source is a man aged 55 to 70 who had recovered from COVID-19. This chain joins TRBV5-1 and TRBJ2-6; D is perhaps TRBD1 (6 bases). CDR3 DNA: TGCGCCAGCACAGGACAGCCGACTTCTGGGGCCAACGTCCTGACTTTC. Translation gives CASTGQPTSGANVLTF.